This T cell receptor (beta chain) was captured in a study of cytomegalovirus exposure and HLA in healthy donors. Study-level points and caveats: There were about 160 TCR beta chains listed as cytomegalovirus-associated.

The study ran its PCR with 60 Vbeta and 13 Jbeta primers. Profiling relied on immunoSEQ multiplex PCR, and the TCRdb table lists in-frame clones only, not all of them. The sample yields more than 50,000 clones, 85% seen once. Unrecorded immune exposures were likely, despite nominal health at sampling. As concerns this clone: Its matching antigen is unknown.

The source material was PBMCs. The TCR was taken from a female donor in good health and CMV-seronegative.

CDR3 region: CASSRRGRGQPQHF. DNA for the CDR3: TGTGCCAGCTCACGCCGGGGAAGAGGTCAGCCCCAGCATTTT. The chain combines TRBV28 with TRBJ1-5; D gene ambiguous. The V end lost 8 bases, the J end lost 6 bases, and 17 bases lay between the germline ends. Germline V gives CDR1 MDHEN, CDR2 SYDVKM. The CDR3 runs 14 residues.